These 19 T cell receptor beta chains were all obtained from the same sample, sequenced in a study of blood T cell repertoires in COVID-19. TCRdb keeps only in-frame clones here, not all; method: immunoSEQ multiplex PCR. This table holds approximately 75,000 clones, 84% found once. The specimen was peripheral blood. The receptors were gathered from a woman between 50 and 59 years old with acute or convalescent COVID-19.

The chain combines TRBV21-1 with TRBJ1-1. TRBV21-1 is flagged as a pseudogene. This CDR3 is built from 13 residues. DNA for the CDR3: TGTGCCAGCAGCACCCCGGGGAGCACTGAAGCTTTCTTT. Translated: CASSTPGSTEAFF.

The chain joins TRBV3-1 (or the pseudogene TRBV3-2) to TRBJ2-4; tentative D call: TRBD1 (5 bases). Per germline, CDR1 LGHDT and CDR2 YNNKEL (reference sequence). Between the trimmed V and J ends, which lost 7 bases and 2 bases, there was a span of 9 bases. CDR3 length: 13 amino acids. CDR3 in amino acids: CASKDSTKNIQYF. The CDR3 region has the DNA TGTGCCAGCAAAGACAGTACCAAAAACATTCAGTACTTC.

The chain recombines TRBV5-6 with TRBJ1-1; D perhaps matches TRBD1 (6 bases). Germline CDR1 reads SGHDT; CDR2 reads YYEEEE. Trimming pared 1 base from V and 11 bases from J, leaving 18 bases between. The CDR3 contains 14 residues. This chain's CDR3 is CASSLFSSGVNAFF. The CDR3 DNA reads TGTGCCAGCAGCTTGTTTTCTTCAGGGGTCAACGCTTTCTTT. Together with reference TRBV5-6 and TRBJ1-1, the CDR3 gives the full variable domain: DAGVTQSPTHLIKTRGQQVTLRCSPKSGHDTVSWYQQALGQGPQFIFQYYEEEERQRGNFPDRFSGHQFPNYSSELNVNALLLGDSALYLCASSLFSSGVNAFFGQGTRLTVV.

The sample holds a few counts of this clone. The chain employs TRBV2 and TRBJ2-7, with TRBD2 matching over 7 bases. The germline V gene encodes CDR1 SNHLY and CDR2 FYNNEI. Trimming removed 10 bases from V and 7 bases from J; junction bases left unmatched: 13. The CDR3 length is 13 residues. CDR3 in DNA: TGTGCCAATACCGGGACTAACCCTCTGGAGCAGTACTTC. Its protein is CANTGTNPLEQYF.

In this sample, this clone turned up a few times. The genes are TRBV24-1 and TRBJ2-7; D is unclear. Germline V lookup: CDR1 KGHDR, CDR2 SFDVKD. CDR3 length: 12 residues. Trimming removed 4 bases at V and 3 bases at J, with 6 bases between. The CDR3 sequence: CATSESGYEQYF. As DNA, the CDR3 is TGTGCCACCAGTGAATCGGGCTACGAGCAGTACTTC.

V and J are TRBV7-9 and TRBJ2-7, with D possibly being TRBD2 (5 bases). The CDR3 has 14 amino acids. From germline, CDR1 is SEHNR and CDR2 FQNEAQ (reference sequence). V was shortened by 3 bases and J by 1 base, with 10 bases between the two germline ends. The CDR3 sequence is CASSLGGLSYEQYF. The CDR3 bases are TGTGCCAGCAGCTTGGGCGGGTTATCCTACGAGCAGTACTTC.

V gene TRBV28 combines with J gene TRBJ2-7, with D unresolved. The V gene's germline CDR1 is MDHEN and CDR2 SYDVKM. V lost 4 bases to trimming and J lost 0 bases, with 16 bases between them. The CDR3 covers 16 residues. CDR3 region: CASSSVWQVSSYEQYF. As DNA, the CDR3 is TGTGCCAGCAGTTCAGTTTGGCAGGTTAGCTCCTACGAGCAGTACTTC.

The DNA of the CDR3 is TGTGCCAGCAGTGAATCTAAGGGGAGGTGGAAAAACATTCAGTACTTC. Its translation is CASSESKGRWKNIQYF. The chain couples TRBV25-1 to TRBJ2-4; TRBD2 is a possible D gene (6 bases). V lost 1 base and J lost 4, with 14 bases in between. This CDR3 comprises 16 residues. The V gene's germline CDR1 is MGHDK and CDR2 SYGVNS.

The chain joins TRBV28 to TRBJ2-3; 13 bases agree with TRBD2. The trim removed 10 bases at V and 4 bases at J, leaving 5 bases unmatched. The CDR3 consists of 14 residues. Germline V gives CDR1 MDHEN, CDR2 SYDVKM. The CDR3 region has the DNA TGTGCCACCCAACTAGCGGGAGGGGCAGATACGCAGTATTTT. Protein sequence: CATQLAGGADTQYF.

The chain employs TRBV28 and TRBJ2-1; D unclear. The ends were cut back, 4 bases at V and 1 base at J, with 17 bases in the middle. Looked up from germline, CDR1 is MDHEN and CDR2 is SYDVKM. The CDR3 spans 17 residues. As DNA, the CDR3 is TGTGCCAGCAGTTCCGTTTCTGCGGAGAAATCCTACAATGAGCAGTTCTTC. This gives the protein CASSSVSAEKSYNEQFF.

This chain joins TRBV24-1 and TRBJ2-1; TRBD1 matches 9 bases. The CDR3 consists of 13 residues. Germline-derived CDR1 and CDR2 are KGHDR and SFDVKD. Unmatched junction bases numbered 9, after V lost 9 bases and J lost 10 bases. CDR3 DNA sequence: TGTGCCACCGAGGGACAGGGCCGGCAGGAGCAGTTCTTC. Translated, it gives CATEGQGRQEQFF.

The V gene is TRBV18, the J gene TRBJ2-4, with unresolved D. Deletions cut 3 bases from V and 0 bases from J, with 15 bases between. Per germline, CDR1 KGHSH and CDR2 LQKENI. CDR3 size: 17 residues. CDR3 nucleotides: TGTGCCAGCTCACCCCTATTGGGCCTCTTAGCCAAAAACATTCAGTACTTC. It codes for CASSPLLGLLAKNIQYF.

This clone was observed a handful of times. Here the CDR3 DNA reads TGTGCCAGCAGTTTCCTCCTTTTTGGACTAGCGGGACAGCAGTACTTC. This encodes CASSFLLFGLAGQQYF. The chain employs TRBV27 and TRBJ2-7, with 12 bases fitting TRBD2. J lost 8 bases, V lost 3 bases, and 11 bases had no gene match. The CDR3 contains 16 residues. The germline V gene has CDR1 MNHEY and CDR2 SMNVEV (reference sequence).

V gene TRBV6-6 combines with J gene TRBJ1-1; D not certain. The CDR3 sequence is 12 residues long. The ends were cut back, 4 bases at V and 3 bases at J, with 6 bases in the middle. The germline V gene has CDR1 MNHNY and CDR2 SVGAGI (reference sequence). The CDR3 here is CASSLIDTEAFF. DNA of the CDR3: TGTGCCAGCAGTTTGATAGACACTGAAGCTTTCTTT.

The chain has TRBV6-2 or TRBV6-3 and TRBJ2-2, with 8 bases lining up with TRBD2. The CDR3 has 15 amino acids. Looked up from germline, CDR1 is MNHEY and CDR2 is SVGEGT. Unmatched junction bases numbered 5, after V lost 2 bases and J lost 6 bases. In nucleotides, the CDR3 is TGTGCCAGCAGTTACCGACGGGGGGGGGCCGGGGAGCTGTTTTTT. Encoded protein: CASSYRRGGAGELFF.

The chain is built from TRBV28 and TRBJ1-5; D is possibly TRBD1 (6 bases). The CDR3 spans 14 residues. With 8 bases removed from V and 1 base from J, the gap between germline ends came to 12 bases. The germline gives CDR1 MDHEN, CDR2 SYDVKM. The CDR3 here is CASGKTGSNQPQHF. In DNA, the CDR3 is TGTGCCAGCGGGAAAACAGGGAGCAATCAGCCCCAGCATTTT.

The chain employs TRBV11-2 and TRBJ2-7, with D perhaps TRBD1 (6 bases). CDR1 and CDR2 (germline): SGHAT, FQNNGV. V lost 5 bases and J lost 3, with 17 bases in between. The CDR3 runs 15 residues. The CDR3 DNA sequence: TGTGCCAGCAGCACCTACCAGGGGACCGGCTACGAGCAGTACTTC. Translating it yields CASSTYQGTGYEQYF.

This chain uses TRBV6-2 or TRBV6-3 with TRBJ2-3, with D perhaps matching TRBD2 (5 bases). There are 15 residues in the CDR3. CDR1 is MNHEY and CDR2 is SVGEGT in the germline V gene. The V gene lost 3 bases and the J gene lost 0 bases, with 10 bases spanning the gap. The CDR3 DNA reads as TGTGCCAGCAGTTATGACTACTCTAGCACAGATACGCAGTATTTT. Protein: CASSYDYSSTDTQYF.

The genes are TRBV19 and TRBJ2-3; possible D gene TRBD1, 5 bases. CDR3 length: 14 amino acids. Germline V gene sequence: CDR1 LNHDA, CDR2 SQIVND (reference sequence). The V end was cut by 10 bases, the J end by 0 bases, with 14 bases between. DNA of the CDR3: TGTGCCACTCGACAGACTTCTAGCACAGATACGCAGTATTTT. Translating gives CATRQTSSTDTQYF.